The 26 T cell receptor beta chains below all came from one sample that was sequenced in a study of blood T cell repertoires in COVID-19. Method: immunoSEQ multiplex PCR; TCRdb's copy keeps in-frame clones and lacks some. Here the sample spans approximately 380,000 clones, less than 85% being singletons. Sequenced material: peripheral blood. These receptors all come from a woman aged 18-30 years with acute or convalescent COVID-19.

The chain carries TRBV6-5 and TRBJ2-7; D unclear. V was cut by 6 bases and J by 0 bases, with 3 bases left in between. The CDR3 is 11 residues long. Germline V gene lookup returns CDR1 MNHEY and CDR2 SVGAGI. CDR3: CASRHSYEQYF. The CDR3 DNA is TGTGCCAGCAGACACTCCTACGAGCAGTACTTC.

The rearrangement joins TRBV5-1 to TRBJ1-2; no reliable D call. The length of the CDR3 is 14 residues. The V gene lost 0 bases and the J gene lost 3 bases, with 9 bases spanning the gap. Germline CDR1 is SGHRS and CDR2 is YFSETQ. The CDR3 sequence: CASSLGLTDYGYTF. The CDR3 coding sequence is TGCGCCAGCAGCTTGGGACTGACCGACTATGGCTACACCTTC. Full variable domain (outside the CDR3, taken from reference TRBV5-1 and TRBJ1-2): KAGVTQTPRYLIKTRGQQVTLSCSPISGHRSVSWYQQTPGQGLQFLFEYFSETQRNKGNFPGRFSGRQFSNSRSEMNVSTLELGDSALYLCASSLGLTDYGYTFGSGTRLTVV.

This chain connects TRBV4-1 to TRBJ1-2; TRBD1 matches at 9 bases. V lost 4 bases, J lost 6 bases, and 6 bases stayed unmatched. The CDR3 is made up of 14 amino acids. From germline, CDR1 is MGHRA and CDR2 YSYEKL. The CDR3, as DNA: TGCGCCAGCAGCCCCCTGGACAGGGGCAATGGCTACACCTTC. Residues: CASSPLDRGNGYTF.

The chain links TRBV6-5 to TRBJ2-7; 8 bases are shared with TRBD2. The germline gives CDR1 MNHEY, CDR2 SVGAGI. This CDR3 is built from 13 residues. V was clipped by 5 bases and J by 3 bases; unmatched bases: 3. CDR3 protein: CASSRGGIYEQYF. The DNA of the CDR3 is TGTGCCAGCAGTCGGGGGGGGATCTACGAGCAGTACTTC.

V gene TRBV9 combines with J gene TRBJ1-3; weak D call: TRBD1 (6 bases). CDR3 length: 18 residues. CDR1 is SGDLS, CDR2 YYNGEE, per germline. Trimming removed 1 base from V and 4 bases from J, with 21 bases in between. CDR3 amino acids: CASSVSTPGEGAGNTIYF. The CDR3 DNA sequence: TGTGCCAGCAGCGTATCTACCCCAGGGGAAGGAGCGGGAAACACCATATATTTT.

The genes are TRBV5-1 and TRBJ1-4; D might be TRBD1 (5 bases). The germline V gene encodes CDR1 SGHRS and CDR2 YFSETQ. The CDR3 covers 17 residues. The germline V and J ends were trimmed by 4 bases and 0 bases, with 16 bases remaining between them. The CDR3 sequence is CASSPGDSRPTNEKLFF. The CDR3 bases are TGCGCCAGCAGCCCCGGCGACAGCCGTCCAACTAATGAAAAACTGTTTTTT.

In regard to this clone: The sample contains more than one DNA sequence encoding this CDR3. This chain joins TRBV20-1 and TRBJ1-1, with D uncertain. The V gene's germline CDR1 is DFQATT and CDR2 SNEGSKA (reference sequence). CDR3 length equals 12 residues. V was pared by 3 bases and J by 0 bases, with 5 bases between. The CDR3 sequence is CSASRVNTEAFF. The DNA of the CDR3 is TGCAGTGCTAGTAGAGTGAACACTGAAGCTTTCTTT.

The gene calls are TRBV10-1 and TRBJ2-1; D is perhaps TRBD2 (6 bases). Trimming took 2 bases from V and 9 from J, leaving 17 bases between them. The length of the CDR3 is 15 residues. From germline, CDR1 is WNHNN and CDR2 SYGVQD (reference sequence). The CDR3 sequence is CASSEPGLGNSEQFF. Here the CDR3 DNA reads TGCGCCAGCAGTGAGCCGGGACTCGGCAACAGTGAGCAGTTCTTC.

This sequence joins TRBV4-1 and TRBJ2-1; 8 nucleotides agree with TRBD2. The CDR3 length is 16 residues. In germline, CDR1 is MGHRA, CDR2 YSYEKL. The ends lost 0 bases at V and 1 base at J; junction bases unmatched: 2. For the CDR3, the DNA is TGCGCCAGCAGCCAAGACCCGGGGGGGTCCTACAATGAGCAGTTCTTC. It codes for CASSQDPGGSYNEQFF.

The chain recombines TRBV11-2 with TRBJ2-1, with 8 bases identical to TRBD2. With 1 base clipped from V and 5 bases from J, the junction kept 10 bases outside the gene matches. From germline, CDR1 is SGHAT and CDR2 FQNNGV. CDR3 length: 17 amino acids. The CDR3 loop is CASSLVPVAGYHNEQFF. CDR3 nucleotide sequence: TGTGCCAGCAGCTTAGTTCCTGTAGCGGGATACCACAATGAGCAGTTCTTC.

This rearrangement joins TRBV2 to TRBJ1-2; 8 bases fit TRBD1. V was clipped by 4 bases and J by 2 bases; unmatched bases: 6. This CDR3 region has 15 residues. Germline CDR1 is SNHLY and CDR2 is FYNNEI. The CDR3, as DNA: TGTGCCAGCAGTGCCAACAGGGGGTCAAACTATGGCTACACCTTC. This translates into CASSANRGSNYGYTF.

The V and J genes are TRBV5-6 and TRBJ2-2, with D perhaps matching TRBD2 (7 bases). The CDR3 loop spans 16 amino acids. The ends were cut back, 1 base at V and 4 bases at J, with 14 bases in the middle. Germline V lookup: CDR1 SGHDT, CDR2 YYEEEE. The CDR3 DNA reads as TGTGCCAGCAGCTTGTCCCCGGGGGGCGTCACCGGGGAGCTGTTTTTT. Amino acid sequence: CASSLSPGGVTGELFF.

The chain is built from TRBV14 and TRBJ1-2; 9 positions agree with TRBD1. V lost 2 bases, J lost 4 bases, and 5 bases stayed unmatched. The CDR3 runs 15 residues. CDR1 SGHDN and CDR2 FVKESK come from the germline V gene. For the CDR3, the DNA is TGTGCCAGCAGCCAACTCGGACAGGGGATCTATGGCTACACCTTC. Translating it yields CASSQLGQGIYGYTF.

The chain carries TRBV4-1 and TRBJ2-3; D may be TRBD2 (6 bases). V was pared by 4 bases and J by 1 base, with 9 bases between. This CDR3 has 14 residues. Germline-derived CDR1 and CDR2 are MGHRA and YSYEKL. CDR3 DNA sequence: TGCGCCAGCAGCCCCAGGGAGGGCACAGATACGCAGTATTTT. This codes for CASSPREGTDTQYF.

The chain carries TRBV6-5 and TRBJ1-1; 8 bases align to TRBD1. The CDR3 is 15 residues long. Germline V lookup: CDR1 MNHEY, CDR2 SVGAGI. V dropped 6 bases and J dropped 1; count of bases not matched to a gene: 7. The CDR3 here is CASRWTGSGNTEAFF. In DNA form, the CDR3 reads TGTGCCAGCAGGTGGACAGGGTCGGGGAACACTGAAGCTTTCTTT.

The chain combines TRBV29-1 with TRBJ2-7; 11 bases agree with TRBD2. Unmatched junction bases numbered 2, after V lost 5 bases and J lost 2 bases. This CDR3 comprises 13 residues. Germline values: CDR1 SQVTM, CDR2 ANQGSEA. CDR3 sequence (DNA): TGCAGCGTTCGACTAGCGGGACCCTACGAGCAGTACTTC. Translating gives CSVRLAGPYEQYF.

The V gene is TRBV19, the J gene TRBJ2-3; D is perhaps TRBD2 (7 bases). V gave up 5 bases and J gave up 0 bases, with 15 bases separating them. CDR3 length equals 16 residues. The germline V gene has CDR1 LNHDA and CDR2 SQIVND (reference sequence). This chain's CDR3 is CASSSRGALSTDTQYF. CDR3 bases: TGTGCCAGTAGTTCTCGGGGGGCCCTTAGCACAGATACGCAGTATTTT.

This rearrangement joins TRBV15 to TRBJ2-7; 8 bases align to TRBD2. Germline V lookup: CDR1 LNHNV, CDR2 YYDKDF (reference sequence). V dropped 0 bases and J dropped 7; count of bases not matched to a gene: 8. The length of the CDR3 is 15 residues. The CDR3 reads CATSRDGGATGEQYF. The CDR3 DNA reads TGTGCCACCAGCAGAGACGGGGGGGCGACGGGGGAGCAGTACTTC.

The V call is TRBV5-5, the J call TRBJ2-2; 12 bases align to TRBD2. Germline CDR1 is SGHKS and CDR2 is YYEKEE (reference sequence). CDR3 length: 15 amino acids. The V segment lost 0 bases and the J segment 8 bases; nucleotides outside the gene matches: 2. The CDR3 DNA reads as TGTGCCAGCAGCTTGGGACTAGCGGGAGTGGGGGAGCTGTTTTTT. Its protein product is CASSLGLAGVGELFF.

This chain connects TRBV4-1 to TRBJ1-2, with D tentatively TRBD1 (5 bases). CDR1 is MGHRA, CDR2 YSYEKL, per germline. Deletions cut 6 bases from V and 4 bases from J, with 24 bases between. This CDR3 comprises 17 residues. CDR3 sequence reads: CASRDGAGHKPPYGYTF. CDR3 coding DNA: TGCGCCAGCAGGGACGGTGCCGGACACAAACCACCCTATGGCTACACCTTC.

The chain combines TRBV7-2 with TRBJ1-1; TRBD1 matches at 10 bases. Germline trimming cut 2 bases from V and 3 bases from J; bases unmatched to any gene: 3. CDR1 is SGHTA and CDR2 is FQGNSA in the germline V gene. This CDR3 has 15 residues. Here the CDR3 DNA reads TGTGCCAGCAGCTTACGGGACAGGGGAGACACTGAAGCTTTCTTT. Translating it yields CASSLRDRGDTEAFF.

The V gene is TRBV9, the J gene TRBJ2-7; 9 bases match TRBD2. Germline CDR1 is SGDLS and CDR2 is YYNGEE. This CDR3 is built from 16 residues. With V trimmed by 4 bases and J by 5 bases, 13 bases remained unmatched. As DNA, the CDR3 is TGTGCCAGCAGCCCCGGGATCTTAGCGGGGGAGGACGAGCAGTACTTC. Residues: CASSPGILAGEDEQYF.

The chain links TRBV11-3 to TRBJ2-3; 12 positions match TRBD2. The CDR3 has 16 residues. The germline CDR1 and CDR2 sequences are SGHNT and YENEEA. With V trimmed by 4 bases and J by 2 bases, 4 bases remained unmatched. The CDR3 region has the DNA TGTGCCAGCAGCTATAGGACTAGCGGGAACACAGATACGCAGTATTTT. Its protein product is CASSYRTSGNTDTQYF.

This chain uses TRBV28 with TRBJ2-3, with D possibly TRBD2 on 7 matching bases. Germline V gene data show CDR1 as MDHEN and CDR2 as SYDVKM. V was clipped by 7 bases and J by 3 bases, with 17 bases between them. This CDR3 comprises 15 residues. CDR3 sequence: CASIPGGRGTDTQYF. CDR3 coding DNA: TGTGCCAGCATCCCCGGGGGGCGAGGGACAGATACGCAGTATTTT.

This chain links TRBV29-1 with TRBJ1-2; 8 nucleotides agree with TRBD1. This CDR3 comprises 14 residues. After removal of 6 bases from V and 4 bases from J, the junction contained 10 bases not matched to a gene. Germline lookup yields CDR1 SQVTM and CDR2 ANQGSEA. The CDR3 is CSVSTGEWPYGYTF. The DNA for the CDR3 is TGCAGCGTATCGACAGGGGAATGGCCCTATGGCTACACCTTC.

The chain couples TRBV18 to TRBJ2-7, with D possibly matching TRBD2 (5 bases). The V end lost 5 bases, the J end lost 1 base, and 12 bases lay between the germline ends. Germline V lookup: CDR1 KGHSH, CDR2 LQKENI. The CDR3 totals 14 residues. The CDR3, as DNA: TGTGCCAGCTCATCTAGCACTGCATCCTACGAGCAGTACTTC. As protein: CASSSSTASYEQYF.